The rows below give T cell receptor beta chains drawn from one sample of a study of blood T cell repertoires in COVID-19. Here immunoSEQ multiplex PCR was the method, and the copy in TCRdb shows in-frame clones only, minus some. The table has about 300,000 clones, approximately 84% seen once. The sequencing input was peripheral blood. These receptors came from a human donor with COVID-19, enrolled during active disease. The donor label of this sample is uncertain. CDR3s include the opening cysteine and the closing phenylalanine or tryptophan. Size is stated for part of the rows, as once, few or many counts, or as a class when the clone is expanded.

J,V,length,size,CDR3
TRBJ2-5,TRBV5-6,16,.,CASSPSGRGQVETQYF
TRBJ1-1,TRBV4-3,14,.,CASSQGRGSTEAFF
TRBJ2-5,TRBV30,13,.,CACGSGIQETQYF
TRBJ2-1,TRBV28,14,.,CASSFRGPYNEQFF
TRBJ1-5,TRBV2,15,.,CASSVETGTNQPQHF
TRBJ1-1,TRBV20-1,14,.,CSASQTVMNTEAFF
TRBJ1-2,TRBV3-1/TRBV3-2,14,once,CASSQEAGIGGYTF
TRBJ1-3,TRBV29-1,11,.,CSFKTGNTIYF
TRBJ2-7,TRBV2,12,.,CASSGQGYEQYF
TRBJ2-5,TRBV7-2,14,once,CASSLAGGGETQYF
TRBJ2-1,TRBV19,14,.,CASSTIAGYNEQFF
TRBJ2-3,TRBV7-9,14,.,CASSFGGPWDTQYF
TRBJ2-7,TRBV12-3/TRBV12-4,13,.,CASSLDAYYEQYF
TRBJ2-4,TRBV28,14,.,CASSFGLAQNIQYF
TRBJ2-2,TRBV5-4,17,.,CASSLALGSANTGELFF
TRBJ2-6,TRBV6-4,18,.,CASSDWASPASGANVLTF
TRBJ1-1,TRBV6-1,13,.,CASSESLNTEAFF
TRBJ2-7,TRBV18,16,.,CASSPPSSGRAGEQYF
TRBJ2-2,TRBV11-3,15,many,CASSKRSGNTGELFF